A selection of T cell receptor beta chains follows, all from one sample in a study of cytomegalovirus exposure and HLA in healthy donors. Clones were sequenced by immunoSEQ multiplex PCR, and TCRdb holds only the in-frame ones, with some missing. In the table there are 150,000 or so clones, 86% of which are singletons. The sample was PBMCs. These receptors were obtained from a woman aged 18-29 years in good health and CMV-seronegative. Both conserved end residues are part of each CDR3.

V gene,CDR3 protein
TRBV15,CATSSLLAHDSRSPLHF
TRBV29-1,CSVDRTDRAPETQYF
TRBV28,CASSLSPVQGNTGELFF
TRBV5-1,CASSLAEGRRGYTF
TRBV5-1,CASNKGAGPSYEQYF
TRBV29-1,CSVIPRDTMNTEAFF
TRBV6-5,CASRTLRREEGYTF
TRBV6-5,CASSPRATDTQYF
TRBV6-6,CASSQRGYNVLTF
TRBV7-2,CASSLVGGIQYF
TRBV9,CASSVEEVAGGAEQFF
TRBV2,CASRSGTSETYEQYF
TRBV7-9,CASSLVENSYGYTF
TRBV25-1,CASSEATGITPSGNTIYF
TRBV9,CASSVVGGTTDTQYF
TRBV11-1,CASSGLALTDTQYF